Sequencing of this T cell receptor beta chain was carried out in a study of T cell responses to AZD1222 COVID-19 vaccine. General study findings and limits: Repertoires were obtained solely post-peak T cell response. Dominant at 160-218 and 743-854, vaccine-associated CD4 TCRs also spanned spike. Donor demographics were predominantly white British with a female majority; clonal diversity may be underestimated.

About this clone itself: The antigen remains unidentified.

The CDR3 spans 15 residues. Trimming took off 2 bases at V and 3 bases at J, with 14 bases between the two ends. The germline gives CDR1 LGHNA, CDR2 YSLEER. The analysis combined second doses at about 4 or about 12 weeks. Method: immunoSEQ multiplex PCR; TCRdb's copy keeps in-frame clones and lacks some. This sample has about 110,000 clones, with 70% to 90% found just once. The J gene is TRBJ2-7, the V gene TRBV4-3; D is unclear. Sequenced here: peripheral blood, sampled 28 days after the second AZD1222 dose. This sequence originates from an adult who received the AZD1222 COVID-19 vaccine. The CDR3 protein is CASSQTTGSIYEQYF. CDR3 nucleotide sequence: TGCGCCAGCAGCCAAACCACCGGGTCCATCTACGAGCAGTACTTC.